The T cell receptor beta chain under discussion was sequenced for a study of shared clonotypes between healthy human individuals. Germline V lookup: CDR1 SGHTA, CDR2 FQGNSA. V was pared by 5 bases and J by 4 bases, with 10 bases between. This CDR3 has 13 amino acids. Profiling relied on immunoSEQ multiplex PCR, and the TCRdb table lists in-frame clones only, not all of them. This sample has about 460,000 clones, with around 77% found just once. The sequence came from a woman aged 40 to 55 in good health. Some clones in this sample may be carry-over from other donors' samples. The source material was PBMCs. This chain joins TRBV7-2 and TRBJ2-3; possibly TRBD1 for D (6 bases). CDR3 DNA sequence: TGTGCCAGCAGCCCAGGGGAGCCAGATACGCAGTATTTT. It translates to CASSPGEPDTQYF.